A selection of T cell receptor beta chains follows, all from one sample in a study of blood T cell repertoires in COVID-19. Here immunoSEQ multiplex PCR was the method, and the copy in TCRdb shows in-frame clones only, minus some. The sample contains approximately 16,000 clones, roughly nine tenths of which appear only once. Sequences were obtained from peripheral blood. Every receptor here comes from a man between 60 and 75 years old with acute or convalescent COVID-19. CDR3s include the opening cysteine and the closing phenylalanine or tryptophan. Each record gives: clone size, V gene, D gene, J gene, CDR3 DNA, CDR3 protein. D genes are given only for firm matches. Part of the rows lack a size; the others show once, few, many or a class for expanded clones.

.	TRBV7-2	.	TRBJ2-5	TGTGCCAGCAGCTTGTCTAGGGGGGAGACCCAGTACTTC	CASSLSRGETQYF
.	TRBV6-5	.	TRBJ1-5	TGTGCCAGCAGTCCTGGGGGGGCAGGTCAGCCCCAGCATTTT	CASSPGGAGQPQHF
.	TRBV7-6	TRBD1	TRBJ2-6	TGTGCCAGCAGCCCCTGGGACAGGGGGCGCGGGGCCAACGTCCTGACTTTC	CASSPWDRGRGANVLTF
.	TRBV20-1	.	TRBJ2-5	TGCAGTGCTAGACTCTCGGAGACCCAGTACTTC	CSARLSETQYF
.	TRBV7-2	TRBD2	TRBJ2-7	TGTGCCAGCAGCTTGCGCGGGGGGCGACAACTTCACTCCTACGAGCAGTACTTC	CASSLRGGRQLHSYEQYF
.	TRBV24-1	TRBD2	TRBJ2-1	TGTGCCACCAGTGACCCTAGCGGGGGGGATAACAATGAGCAGTTCTTC	CATSDPSGGDNNEQFF
.	TRBV12-3/TRBV12-4	.	TRBJ1-5	TGTGCCAGCAGTAGAGACGCACGGGCCCAGCATTTT	CASSRDARAQHF
.	TRBV7-8	.	TRBJ1-6	TGTGCCAGCAGCAGCAGGGGACGGTCTAATAATTCACCCCTCCACTTT	CASSSRGRSNNSPLHF
.	TRBV30	.	TRBJ1-1	TGTGCCTGCTGGCGGGGACTCTTAGAAGTGGCTTTCTTT	CACWRGLLEVAFF
.	TRBV24-1	.	TRBJ2-7	TGTGCCACCAGTGAAACCCACAGGTACGAGCAGTACTTC	CATSETHRYEQYF
.	TRBV7-3	.	TRBJ1-3	TGTGCCAGCAGCTGGGGCCCCGAGTTGGGAAACACCATATATTTT	CASSWGPELGNTIYF
.	TRBV5-1	TRBD1	TRBJ1-1	TGCGCCAGCAGCTCCCAGGGACAGGAGAACACTGAAGCTTTCTTT	CASSSQGQENTEAFF
once	TRBV27	.	TRBJ2-7	TGTGCCAGCAGTCTCAGGACAGACTCCTACGAGCAGTACTTC	CASSLRTDSYEQYF
.	TRBV7-9	TRBD1	TRBJ1-4	TGTGCCAGCAGCTTGGCCTCAACCTACAGGGGCCCTAATGAAAAACTGTTTTTT	CASSLASTYRGPNEKLFF
.	TRBV6-5	.	TRBJ1-3	TGTGCCAGCAGTTACGGCCAGGCAGGGCGAAACACCATATATTTT	CASSYGQAGRNTIYF
few	TRBV6-6	.	TRBJ2-7	TGTGCCAGCAGTTACGGACCTGACTATTTCTCCTACGAGCAGTACTTC	CASSYGPDYFSYEQYF
.	TRBV7-6	.	TRBJ1-3	TGTGCCAGCAGCTTCTCCGGGGGGACGGCCGATTTTATTGGAAACACCATATATTTT	CASSFSGGTADFIGNTIYF
few	TRBV28	TRBD1	TRBJ2-7	TGTGCCAGCAGTTTGACAGGGGGTCCTCTCTACGAGCAGTACTTC	CASSLTGGPLYEQYF
.	TRBV3-1/TRBV3-2	TRBD2	TRBJ2-1	TGTGCCAGCAGCCACGAAGAGGGACTAGCGGTTGGCAATGAGCAGTTCTTC	CASSHEEGLAVGNEQFF
.	TRBV24-1	TRBD2	TRBJ2-5	TGTGCCACCAGTGGGCCGACTAGCGGGGGTTCTCAAGAGACCCAGTACTTC	CATSGPTSGGSQETQYF
.	TRBV29-1	.	TRBJ2-2	TGCAGCGTTGAGGCTGCATCGAACACCGGGGAGCTGTTTTTT	CSVEAASNTGELFF
.	TRBV27	.	TRBJ2-3	TGTGCCAGCAGACCCGGGGGTCCTCGCACAGATACGCAGTATTTT	CASRPGGPRTDTQYF
.	TRBV5-6	TRBD1	TRBJ1-2	TGTGCCAGCAGCCGGGACAGGGCAGGGGGCTACACCTTC	CASSRDRAGGYTF
.	TRBV18	.	TRBJ2-7	TGTGCCAGCTCACCCGGTCAGGCCGAGCAGTACTTC	CASSPGQAEQYF
once	TRBV7-2	TRBD2	TRBJ2-7	TGTGCCAGCAGCTTAACAAAGCGAGCGGGAGATTCCGAGCAGTACTTC	CASSLTKRAGDSEQYF
.	TRBV28	.	TRBJ1-2	TGTGCCAGCAGTACTCCAGGTGGCTACACCTTC	CASSTPGGYTF
.	TRBV11-2	.	TRBJ2-7	TGTGCCAGCAGCTTGGGGAGGTACGAGCAGTACTTC	CASSLGRYEQYF
.	TRBV16	.	TRBJ1-1	TGTGCCAGCAGCCCCGGCTTGGGGGGAGTTACTGAAGCTTTCTTT	CASSPGLGGVTEAFF
.	TRBV10-3	TRBD1	TRBJ2-7	TGTGCCATCAGTGACCCGGGACAGGGGGACGGGTACGAGCAGTACTTC	CAISDPGQGDGYEQYF
.	TRBV3-1/TRBV3-2	TRBD2	TRBJ2-1	TGTGCCAGCAGCCCATTCCTAGCGGGTTCCTACAATGAGCAGTTCTTC	CASSPFLAGSYNEQFF
.	TRBV11-3	.	TRBJ1-6	TGTGCCAGCAGCTTGGATGGGGGGAATAATTCACCCCTCCACTTT	CASSLDGGNNSPLHF
few	TRBV4-2	TRBD1	TRBJ1-5	TGTGCCAGCAGCCGGAACTGGGGAGACAGGGGTCAGCCCCAGCATTTT	CASSRNWGDRGQPQHF
.	TRBV11-2	TRBD1	TRBJ2-7	TGTGCCAGCAGCCTTCGCCCGGGACAGAATGCCTACGAGCAGTACTTC	CASSLRPGQNAYEQYF
few	TRBV19	TRBD1	TRBJ1-3	TGTGCCAGTAGCCGGGACAGCGCCCGGAACACCATATATTTT	CASSRDSARNTIYF
.	TRBV30	TRBD2	TRBJ2-7	TGTGCCTGGGGGGGGGACTCCCGGATAGGGGACGAGCAGTACTTC	CAWGGDSRIGDEQYF
.	TRBV19	.	TRBJ1-2	TGTGCCAGTAGTTGGTCCGGGTTTGGCTACACCTTC	CASSWSGFGYTF
.	TRBV15	.	TRBJ1-3	TGTGCCACCAGCAGAGAGTACGGTAACTCTGGAAACACCATATATTTT	CATSREYGNSGNTIYF
.	TRBV24-1	.	TRBJ2-3	TGTGCCACCAGTGATCGGAGGAGCACAGATACGCAGTATTTT	CATSDRRSTDTQYF
.	TRBV7-2	.	TRBJ2-5	TGTGCCAGCAGCCCAGGGGGGCTACAAGAGACCCAGTACTTC	CASSPGGLQETQYF
.	TRBV11-2	TRBD1	TRBJ2-5	TGTGCCAGCAGCCCCCAGACTGGACAGGGGAATAGGGCCGGCCAGTACTTC	CASSPQTGQGNRAGQYF
once	TRBV19	.	TRBJ2-3	TGTGCCAGTAGTATAGGTCAGGTTTACACAGATACGCAGTATTTT	CASSIGQVYTDTQYF
.	TRBV20-1	TRBD1	TRBJ1-5	TGCAGTGCTAGTATGGGGACAGGGGTAGGCAGCAATCAGCCCCAGCATTTT	CSASMGTGVGSNQPQHF
.	TRBV5-1	TRBD2	TRBJ2-7	TGCGCCAGCAGCCCGTCTGGGACTACTTTATACGAGCAGTACTTC	CASSPSGTTLYEQYF
.	TRBV9	TRBD2	TRBJ2-7	TGTGCCAGCAGCTTCACCGGGACTAGCGTCTACGAGCAGTACTTC	CASSFTGTSVYEQYF
.	TRBV19	TRBD1	TRBJ2-7	TGTGCCAGTAGTACCACAGGGGGACACCTTTACGAGCAGTACTTC	CASSTTGGHLYEQYF